Listed below are T cell receptor beta chains from one sample, sequenced in a study of control samples from healthy donors and cancer patients. The data were produced by immunoSEQ multiplex PCR, yet TCRdb's version contains in-frame clones alone and is incomplete. The data contain roughly 150,000 clones, 85% to 90% of them singletons. The sequencing input was blood. Source of these receptors: a man between 18 and 35 years old in good health. Each CDR3 is given with its conserved first and last residue. A D gene is named only where the DNA matches it firmly. Clone size is given for some rows only: seen once, a few or many times, or a class if the clone is expanded.

j_call clone_size v_call d_call cdr3_aa cdr3_nt
TRBJ2-7 NA TRBV6-2/TRBV6-3 NA CASSIAGGSSYEQYF TGTGCCAGCAGTATCGCAGGGGGGAGCTCCTACGAGCAGTACTTC
TRBJ2-7 NA TRBV5-6 TRBD1 CASSVLPGTGYEQYF TGTGCCAGCAGCGTGTTGCCCGGGACAGGGTACGAGCAGTACTTC
TRBJ2-7 NA TRBV6-1 TRBD2 CASSEAGGLAYEQYF TGTGCCAGCAGTGAAGCGGGGGGACTAGCCTACGAGCAGTACTTC
TRBJ2-5 NA TRBV18 TRBD2 CASSPRTSGGQETQYF TGTGCCAGCTCACCACGGACTAGCGGGGGGCAAGAGACCCAGTACTTC
TRBJ2-3 NA TRBV18 TRBD2 CASSKPLAGGTDTQYF TGTGCCAGCTCAAAACCACTAGCGGGGGGCACAGATACGCAGTATTTT
TRBJ1-2 NA TRBV7-8 NA CASSPRVANYGYTF TGTGCCAGCAGCCCCCGGGTCGCGAACTATGGCTACACCTTC
TRBJ2-1 NA TRBV12-3/TRBV12-4 TRBD2 CASRERGGPEQFF TGTGCCAGCCGTGAGCGGGGGGGTCCCGAGCAGTTCTTC
TRBJ2-5 once TRBV11-3 NA CASSRRGEKETQYF TGTGCCAGCAGCCGCAGGGGGGAGAAAGAGACCCAGTACTTC
TRBJ2-7 once TRBV18 TRBD1 CASSPRSVDRDYEQYF TGTGCCAGCTCACCACGGTCGGTAGACAGGGACTACGAGCAGTACTTC
TRBJ1-4 NA TRBV6-2/TRBV6-3 NA CASSVQDSATNEKLFF TGTGCCAGCAGTGTGCAAGACAGCGCAACTAATGAAAAACTGTTTTTT
TRBJ2-2 once TRBV5-1 NA CASSLGSNTGELFF TGCGCCAGCAGCTTGGGTTCGAACACCGGGGAGCTGTTTTTT
TRBJ2-7 NA TRBV28 NA CASSSLAGPTYEQYF TGTGCCAGCAGTTCCTTGGCAGGGCCTACCTACGAGCAGTACTTC
TRBJ2-1 NA TRBV30 TRBD1 CAWSKGGDNNEQFF TGTGCCTGGAGTAAAGGGGGCGACAACAATGAGCAGTTCTTC
TRBJ1-5 NA TRBV28 NA CASSPTNQPQHF TGTGCCAGCAGTCCAACAAATCAGCCCCAGCATTTT
TRBJ2-7 NA TRBV28 NA CASSGTEGSYEQYF TGTGCCAGCAGCGGGACCGAGGGCTCCTACGAGCAGTACTTC
TRBJ2-7 NA TRBV6-5 NA CASSYSAGSAGEQYF TGTGCCAGCAGTTACTCGGCGGGAAGTGCGGGGGAGCAGTACTTC
TRBJ1-1 NA TRBV9 NA CASSVDGNTEAFF TGTGCCAGCAGCGTAGACGGGAACACTGAAGCTTTCTTT
TRBJ2-5 NA TRBV18 NA CASSPPFLQETQYF TGTGCCAGCTCACCACCTTTCCTCCAAGAGACCCAGTACTTC
TRBJ1-1 few TRBV30 NA CAWNPGGSEAFF TGTGCCTGGAACCCCGGAGGGAGTGAAGCTTTCTTT
TRBJ1-4 NA TRBV28 NA CASSSPSTTTNEKLFF TGTGCCAGCAGTTCCCCCTCCACCACAACTAATGAAAAACTGTTTTTT
TRBJ1-4 NA TRBV5-3 NA CARSSPRPDNLFATNEKLFF TGTGCCAGAAGCAGCCCCCGGCCAGACAACCTATTTGCAACTAATGAAAAACTGTTTTTT
TRBJ2-1 NA TRBV9 NA CASSIAETNEQFF TGTGCCAGCAGCATAGCGGAAACCAATGAGCAGTTCTTC
TRBJ2-5 once TRBV27 TRBD2 CASGRGGGETQYF TGTGCCAGCGGGCGGGGGGGCGGTGAGACCCAGTACTTC
TRBJ2-3 NA TRBV19 NA CASSRGDSPESADTQYF TGTGCCAGTAGTAGGGGGGACAGCCCAGAGAGTGCAGATACGCAGTATTTT
TRBJ2-5 NA TRBV5-1 NA CASSPGTGYQETQYF TGCGCCAGCAGCCCCGGAACAGGGTACCAAGAGACCCAGTACTTC
TRBJ2-7 NA TRBV14 NA CASLPWPYEQYF TGTGCCAGCCTGCCCTGGCCCTACGAGCAGTACTTC
TRBJ2-5 once TRBV3-1/TRBV3-2 NA CASSQRPVGRETQYF TGTGCCAGCAGCCAACGACCCGTCGGGCGTGAGACCCAGTACTTC
TRBJ1-1 few TRBV3-1/TRBV3-2 NA CASSPRRRDTEAFF TGTGCCAGCAGCCCCCGGCGGCGAGACACTGAAGCTTTCTTT
TRBJ1-5 once TRBV4-3 NA CASSQDTGADQPQHF TGCGCCAGCAGCCAAGACACGGGGGCGGATCAGCCCCAGCATTTT
TRBJ1-2 once TRBV19 NA CASSIRGAGGYTF TGTGCCAGTAGTATTCGGGGGGCCGGTGGCTACACCTTC
TRBJ2-5 NA TRBV6-5 TRBD2 CASGDPRGGQETQYF TGTGCCAGCGGCGATCCCCGGGGGGGACAAGAGACCCAGTACTTC
TRBJ2-1 NA TRBV19 TRBD2 CASSIARGGLDEQFF TGTGCCAGTAGTATAGCGCGGGGGGGTTTGGATGAGCAGTTCTTC
TRBJ2-2 NA TRBV6-1 NA CASSEARTGELFF TGTGCCAGCAGTGAAGCTCGCACCGGGGAGCTGTTTTTT
TRBJ1-2 once TRBV6-5 TRBD1 CASSYFGQGEGYTF TGTGCCAGCAGTTACTTCGGACAGGGGGAAGGCTACACCTTC
TRBJ2-7 NA TRBV5-1 NA CASKNLSSYEQYF TGCGCCAGCAAAAATCTGAGCTCCTACGAGCAGTACTTC
TRBJ1-5 NA TRBV28 NA CASKTLSNQPQHF TGTGCCAGCAAAACGCTCAGCAATCAGCCCCAGCATTTT
TRBJ1-5 NA TRBV5-1 TRBD1 CASSLGQGSNQPQHF TGCGCCAGCAGCCTGGGACAGGGGAGCAATCAGCCCCAGCATTTT
TRBJ1-6 NA TRBV27 TRBD1 CASSSDRDNSPLHF TGTGCCAGCAGTTCGGACAGGGACAATTCACCCCTCCACTTT
TRBJ2-5 NA TRBV19 NA CASSESPETQYF TGTGCCAGTAGCGAAAGTCCAGAGACCCAGTACTTC
TRBJ1-1 NA TRBV7-2 TRBD1 CASSRLGRGPVTEAFF TGTGCCAGCAGCCGTCTAGGCAGGGGGCCTGTTACTGAAGCTTTCTTT
TRBJ2-5 once TRBV5-1 NA CASSLSRGSETQYF TGCGCCAGCAGCTTGTCCAGGGGTTCGGAGACCCAGTACTTC
TRBJ1-5 NA TRBV4-3 NA CASSRALSSNQPQHF TGCGCCAGCAGCCGAGCCCTCTCCAGCAATCAGCCCCAGCATTTT